This passage covers 18 T cell receptor beta chains from one sample sequenced in a study of shared clonotypes between healthy human individuals. Some clones are missing from TCRdb's copy, which holds only in-frame ones; the method was immunoSEQ multiplex PCR. The sample has 450,000 to 700,000 clones, 95% seen once. Naive CD8 populations comprised CD45RO-negative cells positively selected for CCR7, excluding terminally differentiated effector memory CD45RA+ cells. Sequenced: naive CD8+ T cells sorted from blood. These receptors were collected from a woman aged 25 to 39 in good health.

CDR3 sequence (DNA): TGTGCCAGCAGTTATTCTAGCGGAGGGGATGAGCAGTTCTTC. Encoded protein: CASSYSSGGDEQFF. The V and J genes are TRBV6-5 and TRBJ2-1; 7 bases agree with TRBD2. V lost 3 bases to trimming and J lost 8 bases; unmatched junction nucleotides: 7. The CDR3 totals 14 residues. Germline CDR1 reads MNHEY; CDR2 reads SVGAGI.

The chain is built from TRBV5-4 and TRBJ2-7; 9 bases are a match to TRBD2. J was trimmed by 2 bases and V by 4 bases; bases with no gene match: 10. Germline V gene lookup returns CDR1 SGHNT and CDR2 YYREEE (reference sequence). The CDR3 runs 16 residues. The CDR3 reads CASSTYGLAGPYEQYF. DNA of the CDR3: TGTGCCAGCAGCACCTATGGGCTAGCGGGACCCTACGAGCAGTACTTC.

This clone showed up just a few times. The CDR3 spells CASSQDREAFF. The CDR3 DNA reads TGTGCCAGCAGCCAGGACAGGGAAGCTTTCTTT. The genes are TRBV7-9 and TRBJ1-1; TRBD1 matches at 7 bases. CDR1 and CDR2 (germline): SEHNR, FQNEAQ (reference sequence). The CDR3 loop spans 11 amino acids. V lost 5 bases to trimming and J lost 8 bases; unmatched junction nucleotides: 2. The complete variable domain, with remaining parts taken from reference TRBV7-9 and TRBJ1-1, reads DTGVSQNPRHKITKRGQNVTFRCDPISEHNRLYWYRQTLGQGPEFLTYFQNEAQLEKSRLLSDRFSAERPKGSFSTLEIQRTEQGDSAMYLCASSQDREAFFGQGTRLTVV.

This clone was recorded only once. This sequence joins TRBV19 and TRBJ2-2; TRBD2 matches 10 bases. Germline values: CDR1 LNHDA, CDR2 SQIVND (reference sequence). The CDR3 has 15 amino acids. V trimming: 1 base; J trimming: 5 bases; junction bases outside the gene matches: 1. The CDR3 region is CASSIGTSGTGELFF. In nucleotides, the CDR3 is TGTGCCAGTAGTATAGGGACTAGCGGTACCGGGGAGCTGTTTTTT.

V usage is TRBV9 and J usage is TRBJ2-1, with no clear D. Germline assignment: CDR1 SGDLS and CDR2 YYNGEE. The CDR3 contains 13 residues. V was pared by 3 bases and J by 8 bases, with 12 bases between. The CDR3 region is CASSARRSDEQFF. The CDR3 DNA follows: TGTGCCAGCAGCGCCAGACGTTCTGATGAGCAGTTCTTC.

This clone was picked up one time. This sequence joins TRBV9 and TRBJ1-6; D gene ambiguous. The CDR3 contains 16 residues. The V end was cut by 2 bases, the J end by 10 bases, with 19 bases between. Germline V gives CDR1 SGDLS, CDR2 YYNGEE. The DNA for the CDR3 is TGTGCCAGCAGCGTGGACGCTGACGGACTGGAATCACCCCTCCACTTT. Its protein is CASSVDADGLESPLHF.

This chain connects TRBV28 to TRBJ2-7; possibly TRBD1 or TRBD2 for D (5 bases each). This CDR3 is 13 amino acids long. From germline, CDR1 is MDHEN and CDR2 SYDVKM. The CDR3 sequence: CATGRLDSYEQYF. The CDR3 bases are TGTGCTACGGGACGGTTAGATTCCTACGAGCAGTACTTC.

J is TRBJ1-3 and V is TRBV5-6; 11 nucleotides match TRBD1. The CDR3 extends over 16 amino acids. The V and J ends lost 4 bases and 2 bases, in that order; junction bases with no gene match: 5. Germline lookup yields CDR1 SGHDT and CDR2 YYEEEE. The CDR3 loop reads CASSVWTGGPGNTIYF. In nucleotides, the CDR3 is TGTGCCAGCAGCGTATGGACAGGGGGCCCTGGAAACACCATATATTTT.

V and J are TRBV29-1 and TRBJ2-7; weak D call: TRBD2 (6 bases). CDR1 and CDR2 from the germline V gene are SQVTM and ANQGSEA. The CDR3 totals 15 residues. V was clipped by 1 base and J by 3 bases, with 16 bases between them. CDR3 nucleotides: TGCAGCGTTGAAGGGTTGATTGGGGGGAACTACGAGCAGTACTTC. Translated, it gives CSVEGLIGGNYEQYF.

V usage is TRBV6-5 and J usage is TRBJ2-2; D call uncertain. Trimming pared 6 bases from V and 4 bases from J, leaving 6 bases between. CDR3 size: 12 residues. Germline lookup yields CDR1 MNHEY and CDR2 SVGAGI. CDR3 sequence reads: CASRQVTGELFF. The CDR3 bases are TGTGCCAGCAGGCAAGTCACCGGGGAGCTGTTTTTT.

Here the CDR3 DNA reads TGTGCCAGCAGCGTAGCCCCACTAGCGGGAGAAGGAAGTGAGACCCAGTACTTC. Encoded protein: CASSVAPLAGEGSETQYF. The rearrangement links TRBV9 to TRBJ2-5, with TRBD2 matching 11 bases. CDR1 and CDR2 (germline): SGDLS, YYNGEE. This CDR3 is built from 18 residues. V gave up 0 bases and J gave up 5 bases; unmatched junction bases: 12.

The CDR3 nucleotides read TGTGCCAGCAGCATCCCTAGCGGCGAGTACAATGAGCAGTTCTTC. Its protein is CASSIPSGEYNEQFF. The V and J genes are TRBV7-9 and TRBJ2-1, with TRBD2 identical over 7 bases. Germline CDR1 SEHNR, CDR2 FQNEAQ (reference sequence). V shed 5 bases, J shed 4 bases, and the junction held 8 bases outside the gene matches. The CDR3 totals 15 residues.

This chain joins TRBV5-6 and TRBJ2-7; 7 positions agree with TRBD1. V shed 4 bases, J shed 3 bases, and the junction held 7 bases outside the gene matches. This CDR3 has 14 amino acids. Looked up from germline, CDR1 is SGHDT and CDR2 is YYEEEE. DNA for the CDR3: TGTGCCAGCAGCAGATACAGGGGTTTCTACGAGCAGTACTTC. It is translated as CASSRYRGFYEQYF.

A note on this clone: The same CDR3 is also encoded by other DNA sequences in this sample. The chain combines TRBV7-9 with TRBJ2-7; D ambiguous. V shed 1 base and J shed 4 bases, with 5 bases lying between them. Per germline, CDR1 SEHNR and CDR2 FQNEAQ (reference sequence). The CDR3 totals 12 residues. The CDR3 loop is CASSLVGYEQYF. In DNA, the CDR3 is TGTGCCAGCAGCTTAGTGGGGTACGAGCAGTACTTC.

This chain connects TRBV5-1 to TRBJ2-5; a weak D match, TRBD1 (5 bases). Germline V gene data show CDR1 as SGHRS and CDR2 as YFSETQ. The V and J ends lost 4 bases and 4 bases respectively, with 14 bases between them. The CDR3 runs to 14 residues. In DNA, the CDR3 is TGCGCCAGCAGCACACGCAGGGCCGGAGAGACCCAGTACTTC. Its translation is CASSTRRAGETQYF.

The genes are TRBV6-1 and TRBJ1-1; D unresolved. There are 13 residues in the CDR3. CDR1 is MNHNS, CDR2 SASEGT, per germline. Trimming took 6 bases from V and 4 from J, leaving 12 bases between them. The CDR3 spells CASRESGPTEAFF. The CDR3 DNA reads TGTGCCAGCAGAGAATCAGGCCCCACTGAAGCTTTCTTT.

This clone was detected only once. The CDR3 here is CASSPLAGDTYEQYF. The CDR3 region has the DNA TGTGCCAGCAGCCCCCTAGCGGGAGACACCTACGAGCAGTACTTC. This rearrangement joins TRBV7-9 to TRBJ2-7; 10 nucleotides align to TRBD2. CDR1 and CDR2 (germline): SEHNR, FQNEAQ (reference sequence). The V gene end was trimmed by 5 bases and the J gene end by 2 bases; junction bases not matched to a gene: 6. There are 15 residues in the CDR3. Drawing the rest from reference TRBV7-9 and TRBJ2-7, the complete variable domain is DTGVSQNPRHKITKRGQNVTFRCDPISEHNRLYWYRQTLGQGPEFLTYFQNEAQLEKSRLLSDRFSAERPKGSFSTLEIQRTEQGDSAMYLCASSPLAGDTYEQYFGPGTRLTVT.

This chain uses TRBV28 with TRBJ2-7; 11 bases fit TRBD2. The CDR3 length is 13 residues. Germline loops: CDR1 MDHEN, CDR2 SYDVKM. The V and J ends lost 7 bases and 4 bases, in that order; junction bases with no gene match: 3. The CDR3 nucleotides read TGTGCCAGCACCACTAGCGGGAGTTACGAGCAGTACTTC. Protein sequence: CASTTSGSYEQYF.